The clone carrying this TCR beta chain has at least ten counts. Its antigen is undetermined. The sequenced fragment ends 3 residues before the CDR3 boundary, so the rest is inferred from the germline J gene. The table came from immunoSEQ multiplex PCR; TCRdb's copy has only in-frame clones and leaves some out. The sample was found to contain about 52,000 clones, and every one recurs. Trimming pared 1 base from V and 3 bases from J, leaving 9 bases between. CDR1 and CDR2 from the germline V gene are SEHNR and FQNEAQ (reference sequence). The CDR3 consists of 15 residues. The data belong to a study of T cell clonality in common variable immunodeficiency. Findings of the study overall: Compared with controls, CVID subjects had fewer shared TCRbeta clones. TCRbeta clonality was increased in CVID versus healthy controls.

Caucasian heritage predominated among both patients and controls. The specimen sequenced was peripheral blood mononuclear cells. The sequence derives from a person aged 18 to 75 in good health. The chain couples TRBV7-9 to TRBJ1-4, with D possibly being TRBD1 (5 bases). The sequenced part of the CDR3 DNA is TGTGCCAGCAGCTTAGGGGGCTCCGCTAATGAAAAA. Translated: CASSLGGSANEK. The complete CDR3 reads CASSLGGSANEKLFF.